This T cell receptor (beta chain) was recorded in a study of T cell responses to AZD1222 COVID-19 vaccine. Study outcomes and limitations: Only five to seven AZD1222 recipients were seropositive at baseline. Nearly half of spike-specific TCRs reportedly target variant regions that are unmutated in the B.1.351 and B.1.1.7 variants.

Points on this clone: Its antigen remains unknown.

Germline CDR1 KGHDR, CDR2 SFDVKD. Trimming cost V 11 bases and J 0 bases, with 12 bases left between them. This CDR3 comprises 13 residues. The study pooled second doses at about 4 or about 12 weeks. Clones were read by immunoSEQ multiplex PCR, and TCRdb kept only the in-frame ones, dropping some. The sample consists of tens of thousands of clones, about four fifths of them appearing once. The sequence was obtained from an adult who received the AZD1222 COVID-19 vaccine. V usage is TRBV24-1 and J usage is TRBJ2-5; the D is unclear. The sequencing here drew on peripheral blood, taken 28 days after the second AZD1222 dose. CDR3 sequence (DNA): TGTGCCAGCGTTGGGCAGGACCAAGAGACCCAGTACTTC. This codes for CASVGQDQETQYF.